The next 9 T cell receptor beta chains were all read from a single sample in a study of shared clonotypes between healthy human individuals. Profiling relied on immunoSEQ multiplex PCR, and the TCRdb table lists in-frame clones only, not all of them. The table shows about 530,000 clones, with 95% to 97% occurring only once. Sequencing was carried out using naive CD4+ T cells sorted from blood. Specified subset: CD45RA+ positively selected. All receptors derive from a woman aged 25 to 45 in good health.

In nucleotides, the CDR3 is TGCAGCGTTGGGGTGGGACTAGCGGGGGACTACGAGCAGTACTTC. It encodes CSVGVGLAGDYEQYF. The chain couples TRBV29-1 to TRBJ2-7; 14 bases align to TRBD2. V lost 4 bases to trimming and J lost 3 bases; unmatched junction nucleotides: 5. This CDR3 spans 15 amino acids. Per the germline V gene, CDR1 is SQVTM and CDR2 is ANQGSEA.

This chain links TRBV28 with TRBJ1-4; 9 nucleotides align to TRBD1. With V trimmed by 11 bases and J by 6 bases, 10 bases remained unmatched. Germline CDR1 and CDR2: MDHEN and SYDVKM. The CDR3 runs 14 residues. The DNA of the CDR3 is TGTGCCGCTTGGGGACAGGGCTCAGATGAAAAACTGTTTTTT. It encodes CAAWGQGSDEKLFF.

The chain recombines TRBV18 with TRBJ1-1, with TRBD1 as a possible D gene (5 bases). The CDR3 has 13 amino acids. Germline V gene data show CDR1 as KGHSH and CDR2 as LQKENI. V was pared by 3 bases and J by 7 bases, with 12 bases between. In nucleotides, the CDR3 is TGTGCCAGCTCACCCTTGGACACCCGTGAAGCTTTCTTT. Translated, it gives CASSPLDTREAFF.

The count of this clone is one. The CDR3 protein is CASSEGGNRGETQYF. CDR3 nucleotide sequence: TGTGCCAGCAGTGAAGGGGGGAACAGGGGAGAGACCCAGTACTTC. The chain couples TRBV6-1 to TRBJ2-5; 7 positions match TRBD1. V trimming: 1 base; J trimming: 4 bases; junction bases outside the gene matches: 6. The CDR3 extends over 15 amino acids. CDR1 is MNHNS and CDR2 is SASEGT in the germline V gene.

The rearrangement links TRBV21-1 to TRBJ2-5; TRBD1 reflects the table's D call only, with no check against the DNA. TRBV21-1 represents a pseudogene. The CDR3 has 17 residues. The CDR3 here is CASSKVKSGGQEETQYF. In DNA form, the CDR3 reads TGTGCCAGCAGCAAAGTGAAGTCAGGGGGCCAAGAGGAGACCCAGTACTTC.

The rearrangement joins TRBV5-1 to TRBJ1-2; a weak D match, TRBD1 (6 bases). CDR1 and CDR2 (germline): SGHRS, YFSETQ. This CDR3 has 17 residues. The V gene lost 2 bases and the J gene lost 4 bases, with 21 bases spanning the gap. This chain's CDR3 is CASSFAFGGQGIYGYTF. The CDR3 DNA follows: TGCGCCAGCAGCTTCGCCTTCGGTGGCCAGGGGATCTATGGCTACACCTTC.

In DNA, the CDR3 is TGTGCCAGCACTGGAGGGGCGGTCGGAAACACCATATATTTT. Amino acid sequence: CASTGGAVGNTIYF. This chain uses TRBV28 with TRBJ1-3, with D tentatively TRBD1 (5 bases). CDR1 and CDR2 (germline): MDHEN, SYDVKM. Trimming took 7 bases from V and 4 from J, leaving 14 bases between them. The CDR3 totals 14 residues.

The CDR3 spells CASSFGGAYSYEQYF. The CDR3 nucleotides are TGTGCCAGCAGTTTTGGCGGAGCATACTCCTACGAGCAGTACTTC. The rearrangement joins TRBV28 to TRBJ2-7; D gene unclear. Germline V gives CDR1 MDHEN, CDR2 SYDVKM. The CDR3 sequence is 15 residues long. V lost 3 bases and J 0 bases, leaving 12 bases between the germline ends.

V and J are TRBV6-5 and TRBJ1-3; D is ambiguous. Trimming pared 6 bases from V and 2 bases from J, leaving 8 bases between. This CDR3 is 13 amino acids long. Germline assignment: CDR1 MNHEY and CDR2 SVGAGI. CDR3 amino acids: CASRDGTGNTIYF. The CDR3 nucleotides are TGTGCCAGCAGAGACGGGACTGGAAACACCATATATTTT.